This is a list of T cell receptor beta chains from one sample in a study of T cells in Graves' hyperthyroidism and ophthalmopathy. TCRdb re-called the multiplex PCR reads with MiXCR, one entry per CDR3 protein. This sample carries 610,000 or so distinct CDR3 sequences, approximately 44% of them seen once, and the ten largest clones take about 8.3%. Source material: peripheral blood or thyroid tissue (not recorded which). These receptor sequences come from a woman between 18 and 29 years old with Graves' hyperthyroidism. CDR3s include the opening cysteine and the closing phenylalanine or tryptophan. Each record gives: J gene, V gene, D gene, clone size, CDR3 DNA, CDR3 protein. The D gene is left open where the match is weak. Clone size is shown for a subset of rows, as once, few, many or a class of expanded clone.

TRBJ1-2 | TRBV29-1 | TRBD1 | - | TGCAGCGTTAGGGCAGGGGGTCTAGCTAACTATGGCTACACCTTC | CSVRAGGLANYGYTF
TRBJ2-7 | TRBV19 | TRBD2 | many | TGTGCCAGTAGTACCCCACTAGCGGGACAAAGAGAGCAGTACTTC | CASSTPLAGQREQYF
TRBJ1-4 | TRBV10-3 | - | - | TGTGCCATCAGTGGTGGAGGGATTAATGAAAGACTGTTTTTT | CAISGGGINERLFF
TRBJ1-1 | TRBV2 | - | many | TGTGCCAGCCTGAACACTGAAGCTTTCTTT | CASLNTEAFF
TRBJ1-4 | TRBV7-2 | TRBD1 | few | TGTGCCAGCAGCTTAGTAGGGACAGGGGGTGAAAAACTGTTTTTT | CASSLVGTGGEKLFF
TRBJ1-2 | TRBV18 | - | many | TGTGCCAGCTCACCTCCCGACTTCTATGGCTACACCTTC | CASSPPDFYGYTF
TRBJ1-4 | TRBV7-9 | TRBD1 | - | TGTGCCGGCAGCGCCCCCCGACAGGGAAAAAGTGAAAAACTGTTTTTT | CAGSAPRQGKSEKLFF
TRBJ1-5 | TRBV29-1 | - | few | TGCAGCGTTGTCAGCGGGGGGCAGCCCCAGCATTTT | CSVVSGGQPQHF
TRBJ2-7 | TRBV13 | - | many | TGTGCCAGCAGCTTAAGCCCAGACCCAGAGCAGTACTTC | CASSLSPDPEQYF
TRBJ2-6 | TRBV27 | - | - | TGTGCCAGCAGTGACCTCATCTCTGGGGCCAACGTCCTGACTTTC | CASSDLISGANVLTF
TRBJ1-4 | TRBV19 | - | many | TGTGCCAGTAGTATTCAGGGTATGAGCGCGACTAATGAAAAACTGTTTTTT | CASSIQGMSATNEKLFF
TRBJ2-3 | TRBV4-3 | - | few | TGCGCCAGCAGCCAAGTGGACCTAAGCACAGATACGCAGTATTTT | CASSQVDLSTDTQYF
TRBJ2-7 | TRBV29-1 | - | many | TGCAGCGTTGTCTTAGGGGGCTACGAGCAGTACTTC | CSVVLGGYEQYF
TRBJ1-6 | TRBV7-2 | - | - | TGTGCCAGCAGCGGAAAGGGGACACCCCTCCACTTT | CASSGKGTPLHF
TRBJ1-1 | TRBV29-1 | - | many | TGCAGCGTAACTAGCACTGAAGCTTTCTTT | CSVTSTEAFF
TRBJ2-2 | TRBV5-1 | - | - | TGCGCCAGCAGCTTGGTTAGCGGACTAACCGGGGAGCTGTTTTTT | CASSLVSGLTGELFF
TRBJ2-2 | TRBV25-1 | - | many | TGTGCCAGCAGTCGGTCGACCGGGGAGCTGTTTTTT | CASSRSTGELFF
TRBJ2-5 | TRBV18 | TRBD2 | few | TGTGCCAGCTCACAATTAGCGGGAGCAGAGACCCAGTACTTC | CASSQLAGAETQYF
TRBJ2-7 | TRBV5-1 | - | - | TGCGCCAGCAGCCCGTCACAGGCCACCGAGCAGTACTTC | CASSPSQATEQYF
TRBJ1-1 | TRBV6-4 | - | many | TGTGCCAGCATAGGCCCTTCGAACACTGAAGCTTTCTTT | CASIGPSNTEAFF
TRBJ2-5 | TRBV4-2 | - | - | TGTGCCAGCAGCCAAGGCAGCCAGAACGTCTTC | CASSQGSQNVF
TRBJ2-7 | TRBV20-1 | TRBD2 | many | TGCAGTGCTAGAGATCGCACGGGAGGGCACTACGAGCAGTACTTC | CSARDRTGGHYEQYF
TRBJ2-1 | TRBV25-1 | - | few | TGTGCCAGCAGTGTACGCGGGACGAGCTCCTACAATGAGCAGTTCTTC | CASSVRGTSSYNEQFF
TRBJ2-7 | TRBV6-5 | TRBD1 | many | TGTGCCAGCAGTTACTCACCGGGACAGAGCTACGAGCAGTACTTC | CASSYSPGQSYEQYF
TRBJ2-7 | TRBV7-3 | TRBD2 | - | TGTGCCAGCAGCACAGCGGGGGCAGCGCCCCTTTACGAGCAGTACTTC | CASSTAGAAPLYEQYF
TRBJ2-7 | TRBV20-1 | TRBD1 | few | TGCAGTGCTTTTCAGGGGGCTCACGAGCAGTACTTC | CSAFQGAHEQYF
TRBJ1-1 | TRBV20-1 | - | - | TGCAGTGCTAGAGATTGGGCGGACACTGAAGCTTTCTTT | CSARDWADTEAFF
TRBJ2-2 | TRBV7-2 | - | - | TGTGCCAGCAGCTTCTACACCTTCAGGGAGCTGTTTTTT | CASSFYTFRELFF
TRBJ2-2 | TRBV7-8 | - | few | TGTGCCAGCAGCTTCAGAGGGGAGCTGTTTTTT | CASSFRGELFF
TRBJ1-2 | TRBV10-3 | - | - | TGTGCCATCAGCGAGGAAAGCTGCACCTTC | CAISEESCTF
TRBJ1-2 | TRBV5-6 | - | many | TGTGCCAGCAGCCCCGTTGGGGGGAGAGGCTACACCTTC | CASSPVGGRGYTF
TRBJ1-2 | TRBV7-2 | TRBD1 | - | TGTGCCAGCAGCATTGACAGGGGATTGGCTTTCTTTGGCTACACCTTC | CASSIDRGLAFFGYTF
TRBJ1-6 | TRBV20-1 | - | many | TGCAGTGCGGAGGGGACGGCATATAATTCACCCCTCCACTTT | CSAEGTAYNSPLHF
TRBJ1-4 | TRBV20-1 | TRBD1 | - | TGCAGTGCTAGACGGGACAGAGGTAGTGAAAAACTGTTTTTT | CSARRDRGSEKLFF
TRBJ2-5 | TRBV7-3 | - | - | TGTGCCAGCAGCTCAACTAGCACAGAGACCCAGTACTTC | CASSSTSTETQYF
TRBJ2-6 | TRBV7-6 | - | many | TGTGCCAGCAGCTTAGCGCACGGGACCCTCGCCTCTGGGGCCAACGTCCTGACTTTC | CASSLAHGTLASGANVLTF
TRBJ2-1 | TRBV20-1 | - | - | TGCAGTGCTAGAGATTTAAACTCCTACAATGAGCAGTTCTTC | CSARDLNSYNEQFF
TRBJ2-2 | TRBV4-2 | - | - | TGTGCCAGCAGCCAAGATAACGACTACGGGAGACCCACCGGGGAGCTGTTTTTT | CASSQDNDYGRPTGELFF
TRBJ2-3 | TRBV20-1 | - | few | TGCAGTGCTAGAGACCCCTCTAGGGGGAGCACAGATACGCAGTATTTT | CSARDPSRGSTDTQYF
TRBJ1-1 | TRBV19 | - | many | TGTGCCAGTAGTATAGGGGCACCGAACACTGAAGCTTTCTTT | CASSIGAPNTEAFF
TRBJ2-7 | TRBV14 | TRBD2 | many | TGTGCCAGCAGCCAAGTCGCTAGCGGGAGATCACAGTACTTC | CASSQVASGRSQYF
TRBJ1-5 | TRBV30 | - | - | TGTGCCTGGAGTGGAGGTGGCAATCAGCCCCAGCATTTT | CAWSGGGNQPQHF
TRBJ1-4 | TRBV4-2 | - | - | TGTGCCAGCAGCCAAAGATTTCGAACAACTAATGAAAAACTGTTTTTT | CASSQRFRTTNEKLFF
TRBJ2-5 | TRBV7-9 | - | - | TGTGCCAGCAGCCAGGGCCCCGCCGGAGGGACCCAGTACTTC | CASSQGPAGGTQYF
TRBJ2-5 | TRBV27 | TRBD2 | few | TGTGCCAGCAGTCGCCGGACTAGCGGAGAGACCCAGTACTTC | CASSRRTSGETQYF
TRBJ1-2 | TRBV7-2 | - | - | TGTGCCAACAGCCTAGACCGGGGAAGTCGCTACACCTTC | CANSLDRGSRYTF
TRBJ2-7 | TRBV20-1 | TRBD1 | many | TGCAGTGCTAGCGACAGGGAGTCCGAGCAGTACTTC | CSASDRESEQYF
TRBJ1-1 | TRBV10-3 | - | many | TGTGCCATCAGTGATTTGGACAGCGAAGCTTTCTTT | CAISDLDSEAFF
TRBJ2-7 | TRBV4-1 | - | many | TGCGCCAGCAGCCCTCCGGACCGGACCTACGAGCAGTACTTC | CASSPPDRTYEQYF
TRBJ2-7 | TRBV7-2 | TRBD1 | - | TGTGCCAGCAGCCAAGTGCCGGGACAGGGGCAGTACTTC | CASSQVPGQGQYF
TRBJ2-2 | TRBV4-3 | - | many | TGCGCCAGCAGCCGGGCAGATTTCACCGGGGAGCTGTTTTTT | CASSRADFTGELFF
TRBJ2-2 | TRBV6-5 | - | - | TGTGCCAGCAGTTACTCGGATGGGGAGCTGTTTTTT | CASSYSDGELFF
TRBJ2-7 | TRBV2 | TRBD2 | once | TGTGCCAGCAGACGGACAACTAGCGGCAGGGCCCCCTACGAGCAGTACTTC | CASRRTTSGRAPYEQYF
TRBJ2-3 | TRBV20-1 | - | few | TGCAGTGCTAGAGTGGACTTCACAGATACGCAGTATTTT | CSARVDFTDTQYF
TRBJ1-2 | TRBV12-3/TRBV12-4 | - | many | TGTGCCAGCAGTCTTAGCGGTGGGGGACCGGGTGGCTACACCTTC | CASSLSGGGPGGYTF
TRBJ2-2 | TRBV24-1 | TRBD2 | many | TGTGCCACCAGTGATTTGCGACCCACGGGGGGCACCGGGGAGCTGTTTTTT | CATSDLRPTGGTGELFF
TRBJ2-7 | TRBV11-1 | - | - | TGTGCCAGCAGCTTAGAACAGAGGGAAGTTAGGGAGCAGTACTTC | CASSLEQREVREQYF